This TCR beta chain came from a study of blood T cell repertoires in COVID-19. The CDR3 length is 18 residues. Residents of over 20 US areas, aged about 18 to 95 years, made up the participants. Profiling relied on immunoSEQ multiplex PCR, and the TCRdb table lists in-frame clones only, not all of them. The table lists hundreds of thousands of clones, approximately 92% of them singletons. The J gene is TRBJ1-2, the V gene TRBV21-1; the D call TRBD1 from the table was never checked on the DNA. TRBV21-1 is noted as a pseudogene. Sequencing was carried out using PBMCs or T cells enriched from blood (not recorded which). The sequence was obtained from a woman under 30 who had recovered from COVID-19. CDR3 in DNA: TGTGCCAGCAGCAACGAGTCGGGACAAGAGTATGTTACGAATGGCTACACCTTC. Translation gives CASSNESGQEYVTNGYTF.